The T cell receptor beta chain described here comes from a study of blood T cells in healthy people across ages. Per the germline V gene, CDR1 is SGHRS and CDR2 is YFSETQ. This CDR3 has 16 amino acids. With 0 bases removed from V and 4 bases from J, the gap between germline ends came to 16 bases. The second PCR ran about 6 to 12 cycles with a sample-barcoded 5' primer and J-beta primers. One entry per CDR3 protein, called by TCRdb with MiXCR from the 5' RACE reads. The sample holds over 500,000 distinct CDR3 sequences, around 27% seen once. The sample also formed part of further work on T cells of mothers and their children.

The chain links TRBV5-1 to TRBJ1-1; D is possibly TRBD1 (6 bases). This TCR came from a boy aged 2 to 10 in good health. Sequenced sample: blood. CDR3 sequence reads: CASSLATGGPGTEAFF. The DNA of the CDR3 is TGCGCCAGCAGCTTGGCTACCGGGGGGCCAGGCACTGAAGCTTTCTTT. Variable domain in full (rest from reference TRBV5-1 and TRBJ1-1): KAGVTQTPRYLIKTRGQQVTLSCSPISGHRSVSWYQQTPGQGLQFLFEYFSETQRNKGNFPGRFSGRQFSNSRSEMNVSTLELGDSALYLCASSLATGGPGTEAFFGQGTRLTVV.